These 24 T cell receptor beta chains came from one sample sequenced in a study of control samples from healthy donors and cancer patients. Profiling relied on immunoSEQ multiplex PCR, and the TCRdb table lists in-frame clones only, not all of them. The data contain roughly 130,000 clones, around 93% of them singletons. Sequencing input: PBMCs. These receptors came from a man between 50 and 59 years old with head and neck cancer.

The V call is TRBV5-4, the J call TRBJ1-2, with D perhaps matching TRBD1 (6 bases). V was trimmed by 5 bases and J by 4 bases, leaving 15 bases between them. The germline V gene has CDR1 SGHNT and CDR2 YYREEE (reference sequence). The CDR3 runs to 14 residues. CDR3 residues: CASRGVGQIYGYTF. CDR3 bases: TGTGCCAGCAGGGGGGTTGGACAGATCTATGGCTACACCTTC.

This rearrangement joins TRBV9 to TRBJ2-1; 8 nucleotides agree with TRBD1. J was trimmed by 8 bases and V by 0 bases; bases with no gene match: 7. Germline V gene data show CDR1 as SGDLS and CDR2 as YYNGEE. CDR3 size: 15 residues. DNA of the CDR3: TGTGCCAGCAGCGTAGGGCAGGGGGCAGGCCATGAGCAGTTCTTC. Amino acid sequence: CASSVGQGAGHEQFF.

The rearrangement joins TRBV6-2 or TRBV6-3 to TRBJ1-2, with TRBD1 matching over 8 bases. CDR3 length: 18 residues. The V segment lost 0 bases and the J segment 4 bases; nucleotides outside the gene matches: 13. CDR1 and CDR2 (germline): MNHEY, SVGEGT. The CDR3 spells CASSYSRDRTRASYGYTF. The CDR3, as DNA: TGTGCCAGCAGTTACTCGAGGGACAGGACCAGAGCAAGCTATGGCTACACCTTC.

This rearrangement joins TRBV4-2 to TRBJ2-4; possibly TRBD1 or TRBD2 for D (5 bases each). CDR1 and CDR2 (germline): LGHNA, YNFKEQ. There are 16 residues in the CDR3. V was pared by 0 bases and J by 3 bases, with 12 bases between. CDR3 sequence: CASSQDGGISKNIQYF. Written as DNA, the CDR3 is TGTGCCAGCAGCCAAGATGGGGGAATTAGCAAAAACATTCAGTACTTC.

The V gene is TRBV6-5, the J gene TRBJ1-2, with 11 bases lining up with TRBD1. Germline V gene lookup returns CDR1 MNHEY and CDR2 SVGAGI. CDR3 length: 15 amino acids. The V segment lost 6 bases and the J segment 6 bases; nucleotides outside the gene matches: 9. Written as DNA, the CDR3 is TGTGCCAGCAGCATGGGACAGGGGGGAGTGGATGGCTACACCTTC. Amino acids: CASSMGQGGVDGYTF.

The chain recombines TRBV5-6 with TRBJ2-5, with a tentative D call TRBD1 (6 bases). The germline V gene encodes CDR1 SGHDT and CDR2 YYEEEE. This CDR3 spans 15 amino acids. The ends were cut back, 1 base at V and 1 base at J, with 11 bases in the middle. The CDR3 bases are TGTGCCAGCAGCTTGAACGGACAGACCCAAGAGACCCAGTACTTC. Translating it yields CASSLNGQTQETQYF.

The chain is built from TRBV12-3 or TRBV12-4 and TRBJ1-2; D not resolved. V lost 3 bases and J 8 bases, leaving 13 bases between the germline ends. The length of the CDR3 is 13 residues. The CDR3 region has the DNA TGTGCCAGCAGTTTCGTCCGGGCACGGGGCTACACCTTC. Amino acid sequence: CASSFVRARGYTF.

This chain connects TRBV12-3 or TRBV12-4 to TRBJ1-6, with D uncertain. The CDR3 extends over 12 amino acids. Trimming took 8 bases from V and 1 from J, leaving 3 bases between them. CDR3 sequence (DNA): TGTGCCAGCGGTTCCTATAATTCACCCCTCCACTTT. It codes for CASGSYNSPLHF.

The chain combines TRBV11-3 with TRBJ1-1; TRBD1 agrees at 8 bases. Looked up from germline, CDR1 is SGHNT and CDR2 is YENEEA. The CDR3 totals 13 residues. V gave up 4 bases and J gave up 10 bases; unmatched junction bases: 8. CDR3 amino acids: CASSSGQGVGAFF. The CDR3, as DNA: TGTGCCAGCAGCTCCGGACAGGGCGTGGGAGCTTTCTTT.

The chain combines TRBV2 with TRBJ2-7, with D perhaps TRBD2 (5 bases). Germline CDR1 SNHLY, CDR2 FYNNEI. The CDR3 is 11 residues long. Trimming took 4 bases from V and 6 from J, leaving 7 bases between them. CDR3 sequence: CASSVEGEQYF. CDR3 DNA: TGTGCCAGCAGTGTTGAGGGCGAGCAGTACTTC.

CDR3 nucleotides: TGTGCCTGGAGAGGGACAGGGGCCTATGGCTACACCTTC. This translates into CAWRGTGAYGYTF. The chain employs TRBV30 and TRBJ1-2; TRBD1 agrees at 10 bases. CDR1 is GTSNPN and CDR2 is SVGIG in the germline V gene (reference sequence). The CDR3 is 13 amino acids. Trimming removed 3 bases from V and 4 bases from J; junction bases left unmatched: 2.

V gene TRBV19 combines with J gene TRBJ1-1; 11 bases agree with TRBD1. With V trimmed by 1 base and J by 11 bases, 0 bases remained unmatched. Germline V lookup: CDR1 LNHDA, CDR2 SQIVND (reference sequence). The CDR3 loop spans 12 amino acids. DNA for the CDR3: TGTGCCAGTAGTATAGGGGACAGGGGGGCTTTCTTT. Amino acids: CASSIGDRGAFF.

The rearrangement joins TRBV2 to TRBJ2-2; 12 bases are shared with TRBD2. Trimming at V came to 5 bases and at J to 1 base, leaving 2 bases not matched to a gene. The germline V gene has CDR1 SNHLY and CDR2 FYNNEI. The CDR3 is 16 amino acids. The DNA of the CDR3 is TGTGCCAGCAGTTTGGGACTAGCGGGGAACACCGGGGAGCTGTTTTTT. It codes for CASSLGLAGNTGELFF.

V gene TRBV28 combines with J gene TRBJ2-7; 7 bases line up with TRBD2. The V segment lost 2 bases and the J segment 0 bases; nucleotides outside the gene matches: 4. Per germline, CDR1 MDHEN and CDR2 SYDVKM. The CDR3 totals 15 residues. The CDR3 nucleotides are TGTGCCAGCAGTTTAAGTCTAGCGGACTCCTACGAGCAGTACTTC. It specifies CASSLSLADSYEQYF.

The J gene is TRBJ2-7, the V gene TRBV11-2; TRBD2 is a possible D gene (6 bases). This CDR3 contains 12 residues. The germline V gene encodes CDR1 SGHAT and CDR2 FQNNGV. Deletions cut 5 bases from V and 10 bases from J, with 15 bases between. The DNA for the CDR3 is TGTGCCAGCAGCCTGATCGCGGGACGTCAGTACTTC. This encodes CASSLIAGRQYF.

The chain couples TRBV7-8 to TRBJ2-1; a possible D gene is TRBD2 (5 bases). Trimming shortened V by 5 bases and J by 0 bases, and 17 bases separated the two germline ends. There are 17 residues in the CDR3. The germline V gene has CDR1 SGHVS and CDR2 FQNEAQ. The CDR3 loop reads CASSLTRPGSSYNEQFF. CDR3 in DNA: TGTGCCAGCAGCCTCACCCGTCCGGGGAGCTCCTACAATGAGCAGTTCTTC.

The rearrangement joins TRBV7-2 to TRBJ1-6; 9 bases line up with TRBD1. Germline V CDR1 and CDR2: SGHTA, FQGNSA. The CDR3 is 17 residues long. Trimming at V came to 4 bases and at J to 5 bases, leaving 9 bases not matched to a gene. The CDR3 region has the DNA TGTGCCAGCAGCTCTAGATCCACAGGGGGCAATAATTCACCCCTCCACTTT. Its translation is CASSSRSTGGNNSPLHF.

V gene TRBV24-1 combines with J gene TRBJ2-3; 9 nucleotides agree with TRBD2. Per the germline V gene, CDR1 is KGHDR and CDR2 is SFDVKD. V lost 5 bases, J lost 8 bases, and 7 bases stayed unmatched. The CDR3 has 14 amino acids. The CDR3 spells CATSVSGGEFTQYF. DNA of the CDR3: TGTGCCACCAGTGTTAGCGGGGGAGAGTTTACGCAGTATTTT.

The chain recombines TRBV7-9 with TRBJ1-1; 8 bases align to TRBD1. The CDR3 contains 15 residues. Germline V gene lookup returns CDR1 SEHNR and CDR2 FQNEAQ (reference sequence). V dropped 2 bases and J dropped 1; count of bases not matched to a gene: 3. The CDR3 nucleotides are TGTGCCAGCAGCTTATTTGGGACAGGGAACACTGAAGCTTTCTTT. Encoded protein: CASSLFGTGNTEAFF.

The genes are TRBV28 and TRBJ2-2, with no clear D. This CDR3 is built from 15 residues. Between the trimmed V and J ends, which lost 7 bases and 2 bases, there was a span of 14 bases. CDR1 is MDHEN and CDR2 is SYDVKM in the germline V gene. CDR3 protein: CASIPADRNTGELFF. The CDR3 DNA reads TGTGCCAGCATTCCGGCCGATCGAAACACCGGGGAGCTGTTTTTT.

The rearrangement uses TRBV6-5 and TRBJ2-1; 7 positions match TRBD2. This CDR3 is built from 15 residues. CDR1 and CDR2 (germline): MNHEY, SVGAGI. Losses at the gene ends were 4 bases for V and 4 bases for J; bases not matched to a gene: 7. This CDR3 is CASSSGGGAYNEQFF. CDR3 bases: TGTGCCAGCAGTTCGGGCGGGGGAGCTTACAATGAGCAGTTCTTC.

J is TRBJ2-7 and V is TRBV7-2; D perhaps matches TRBD2 (7 bases). Germline assignment: CDR1 SGHTA and CDR2 FQGNSA. The germline V and J ends were trimmed by 4 bases and 2 bases, with 12 bases remaining between them. The CDR3 covers 14 residues. The CDR3: CASSSGGLTYEQYF. The CDR3 nucleotides are TGTGCCAGCAGCTCCGGGGGGCTTACCTACGAGCAGTACTTC.

The rearrangement uses TRBV24-1 and TRBJ1-5, with D hard to call. Germline V CDR1 and CDR2: KGHDR, SFDVKD. The CDR3 totals 14 residues. V was pared by 9 bases and J by 0 bases, with 11 bases between. Here the CDR3 reads CATQAPDSNQPQHF. The DNA of the CDR3 is TGTGCCACCCAAGCCCCAGATAGCAATCAGCCCCAGCATTTT.

The rearrangement joins TRBV7-9 to TRBJ1-2; D not certain. Trimming took 1 base from V and 3 from J, leaving 9 bases between them. The CDR3 covers 14 residues. From germline, CDR1 is SEHNR and CDR2 FQNEAQ (reference sequence). The CDR3, as DNA: TGTGCCAGCAGCTTAGGTCGGGATTACTATGGCTACACCTTC. The encoded protein is CASSLGRDYYGYTF.